The 11 T cell receptor beta chains in this list originate from one sample, sequenced in a study of human T cells and chemical hapten exposure. As for time point: pre-sensitization, week 0. The treatment denotes: therapeutic diphenylcyclopropenone sensitization with weekly scalp DPC. TCRdb redid the calling of the RACE reads with MiXCR, one entry per CDR3 protein. The data show a few hundred thousand distinct CDR3 sequences, over 5% seen once. The source material was whole blood, sampled in connection with sensitization to the hapten diphenylcyclopropenone (DPC). All receptors come from a woman under 30 with alopecia areata. Some clones in this sample may be carry-over from other donors' samples.

The chain couples TRBV6-2 or TRBV6-3 to TRBJ2-4; 11 nucleotides line up with TRBD2. Germline V gives CDR1 MNHEY, CDR2 SVGEGT. After removal of 4 bases from V and 4 bases from J, the junction contained 6 bases not matched to a gene. The CDR3 totals 16 residues. The CDR3 spells CASSSPTSGAKNIQYF. CDR3 sequence (DNA): TGTGCCAGCAGTTCCCCGACTAGCGGGGCTAAAAACATTCAGTACTTC.

The chain is built from TRBV27 and TRBJ1-2, with D possibly matching TRBD1 (6 bases). This CDR3 is built from 15 residues. Trimming cost V 5 bases and J 3 bases, with 16 bases left between them. Germline values: CDR1 MNHEY, CDR2 SMNVEV (reference sequence). For the CDR3, the DNA is TGTGCCAGCAGTGAACTACAGGGACCCCACTATGGCTACACCTTC. Its protein is CASSELQGPHYGYTF.

At least ten counts were recorded for this clonotype. In DNA, the CDR3 is TGTGCCATTTTACAGGGGGAAGGAGAAAAACTGTTTTTT. Amino acids: CAILQGEGEKLFF. V usage is TRBV2 and J usage is TRBJ1-4; 8 nucleotides align to TRBD1. The V and J ends lost 10 bases and 8 bases, in that order; junction bases with no gene match: 9. CDR3 length: 13 amino acids. CDR1 is SNHLY, CDR2 FYNNEI, per germline.

This clonotype was observed at least ten times. The genes are TRBV10-3 and TRBJ2-3, with 8 bases identical to TRBD2. The CDR3 loop spans 15 amino acids. The J segment lost 2 bases and the V segment lost 10 bases, leaving 11 bases of the junction unmatched. CDR1 ENHRY and CDR2 SYGVKD come from the germline V gene. The CDR3 DNA follows: TGTGCCACCACCATGGAGCGGGGGAACACAGATACGCAGTATTTT. Its protein is CATTMERGNTDTQYF.

This clonotype was observed a handful of times. The rearrangement joins TRBV20-1 to TRBJ2-3, with 7 bases lining up with TRBD2. There are 14 residues in the CDR3. Germline CDR1 reads DFQATT; CDR2 reads SNEGSKA (reference sequence). The CDR3, as DNA: TGCAGCGTGCAAGAGCGGGGTATTACAGATACGCAGTATTTT. Translated: CSVQERGITDTQYF.

This clonotype was detected a few times. The V and J genes are TRBV5-1 and TRBJ1-1, with 7 nucleotides matching TRBD1. Germline assignment: CDR1 SGHRS and CDR2 YFSETQ. This CDR3 spans 15 amino acids. J lost 2 bases, V lost 1 base, and 5 bases had no gene match. The CDR3 coding sequence is TGCGCCAGCAGCTTGAATACAGGGGTCAACACTGAAGCTTTCTTT. Translating gives CASSLNTGVNTEAFF.

This clonotype has at least ten counts. V is TRBV10-3 and J is TRBJ1-1; TRBD1 matches at 7 bases. Germline V gene data show CDR1 as ENHRY and CDR2 as SYGVKD. Unmatched junction bases numbered 7, after V lost 6 bases and J lost 6 bases. The CDR3 is 13 amino acids. CDR3 in amino acids: CAISGQAASEAFF. The CDR3 DNA follows: TGTGCCATCAGCGGACAGGCTGCCTCTGAAGCTTTCTTT.

A few counts support this clonotype. V and J are TRBV12-3 or TRBV12-4 and TRBJ2-1; 7 nucleotides align to TRBD1. Trimming removed 5 bases from V and 7 bases from J; junction bases left unmatched: 11. This CDR3 comprises 15 residues. The DNA for the CDR3 is TGTGCCAGCAGTCCGGTGGGACAGAGGGGTAATGAGCAGTTCTTC. Translated: CASSPVGQRGNEQFF.

This clonotype showed up many times. The V gene is TRBV3-1, the J gene TRBJ1-1; D not resolved. Germline V gene lookup returns CDR1 LGHDT and CDR2 YNNKEL (reference sequence). The CDR3 is made up of 12 amino acids. The germline V and J ends were trimmed by 5 bases and 6 bases, with 10 bases remaining between them. CDR3 nucleotide sequence: TGTGCCAGCAGCAATCAGAAGGCTGAAGCTTTCTTT. Translated: CASSNQKAEAFF. Full variable domain (remainder filled in from reference TRBV3-1 and TRBJ1-1): DTAVSQTPKYLVTQMGNDKSIKCEQNLGHDTMYWYKQDSKKFLKIMFSYNNKELIINETVPNRFSPKSPDKAHLNLHINSLELGDSAVYFCASSNQKAEAFFGQGTRLTVV.

Ten or more counts support this clonotype. CDR3 in amino acids: CASSQDRPGNSPLHF. CDR3 DNA sequence: TGTGCCAGCAGCCAAGATCGTCCAGGGAATTCACCCCTCCACTTT. The chain employs TRBV14 and TRBJ1-6, with D perhaps TRBD1 (5 bases). The V end was cut by 0 bases, the J end by 7 bases, with 10 bases between. Looked up from germline, CDR1 is SGHDN and CDR2 is FVKESK. CDR3 length: 15 residues.

This clonotype has only a few counts. V usage is TRBV28 and J usage is TRBJ2-7; TRBD1 matches at 7 bases. The length of the CDR3 is 15 residues. Germline V gene sequence: CDR1 MDHEN, CDR2 SYDVKM. V gave up 5 bases and J gave up 2 bases; unmatched junction bases: 9. CDR3 nucleotides: TGTGCCAGCAGTGCCCGACAGGGATTAACCTACGAGCAGTACTTC. Its translation is CASSARQGLTYEQYF.